One sample yielded the 19 T cell receptor beta chains listed below, sequenced in a study of blood T cell repertoires in COVID-19 (dated by TCRdb to 2020 to 2022). The library relied on the immunoSEQ multiplex PCR assay. TCRdb re-hosts the immuneACCESS table, in-frame sequences only. Its copies lack some clones; in the studies checked, an unresolved V gene accounts for under half of them, and the cause for the rest is not known. The sample data list 150,000 to 200,000 clones, and more than 80% of these were observed just once. The ten most abundant clones make up under 9.5% of the sample. The sequenced material came from peripheral blood. The receptors were sampled from a woman aged 55-69 years with acute or convalescent COVID-19.

This clone was counted only a few times. The J gene is TRBJ2-3, the V gene TRBV5-4, with 8 bases lining up with TRBD2. This CDR3 is built from 15 residues. Per germline, CDR1 SGHNT and CDR2 YYREEE (reference sequence). V shed 4 bases and J 1 base; nucleotides not matched to a gene: 5. The CDR3 loop reads CASSLGTRGTDTQYF. The CDR3 DNA is TGTGCCAGCAGCCTTGGGACTAGAGGCACAGATACGCAGTATTTT.

CDR3 sequence reads: CASSLALAGPRDEQYF. The CDR3 nucleotides are TGTGCCAGCAGCTTAGCGCTAGCGGGGCCTAGGGACGAGCAGTACTTC. The chain recombines TRBV7-2 with TRBJ2-7, with 9 bases aligning to TRBD2. Germline CDR1 is SGHTA and CDR2 is FQGNSA. V dropped 0 bases and J dropped 5; count of bases not matched to a gene: 8. The CDR3 is made up of 16 amino acids.

The CDR3 DNA follows: TGTGCCAGCAGCTTAGACTTCTCTGGAAACACCATATATTTT. It is translated as CASSLDFSGNTIYF. The V call is TRBV11-2, the J call TRBJ1-3; D is unresolved. Germline V gives CDR1 SGHAT, CDR2 FQNNGV. This CDR3 has 14 amino acids. V was shortened by 0 bases and J by 0 bases, with 3 bases between the two germline ends.

V gene TRBV5-4 combines with J gene TRBJ2-5; TRBD2 agrees at 10 bases. V was pared by 4 bases and J by 1 base, with 7 bases of the junction left unmatched. This CDR3 spans 16 amino acids. Germline V gene data show CDR1 as SGHNT and CDR2 as YYREEE (reference sequence). This chain's CDR3 is CASSTPLAGAQETQYF. CDR3 bases: TGTGCCAGCAGCACTCCCCTAGCGGGAGCCCAAGAGACCCAGTACTTC.

J is TRBJ1-1 and V is TRBV19, with D uncertain. The CDR3 spans 11 residues. Germline V gene lookup returns CDR1 LNHDA and CDR2 SQIVND (reference sequence). Trimming left V 6 bases short and J 2 bases short, with 4 bases between. As DNA, the CDR3 is TGTGCCAGTAGCCCTAACACTGAAGCTTTCTTT. Translating it yields CASSPNTEAFF.

The chain employs TRBV18 and TRBJ2-7, with D possibly TRBD2 on 5 matching bases. Looked up from germline, CDR1 is KGHSH and CDR2 is LQKENI. There are 13 residues in the CDR3. The CDR3 loop is CASSPGKNYEQYV. CDR3 in DNA: TGCGCCAGCTCACCCGGGAAAAACTACGAGCAGTACGTC.

The chain uses TRBV30 and TRBJ1-1; D is ambiguous. From germline, CDR1 is GTSNPN and CDR2 SVGIG (reference sequence). V lost 0 bases, J lost 1 base, and 9 bases lay in between. The CDR3 contains 14 residues. Here the CDR3 reads CAWSVYTGNTEAFF. The CDR3 bases are TGTGCCTGGAGTGTATATACGGGGAACACTGAAGCTTTCTTT. Complete variable domain (other parts from reference TRBV30 and TRBJ1-1): SQTIHQWPATLVQPVGSPLSLECTVEGTSNPNLYWYRQAAGRGLQLLFYSVGIGQISSEVPQNLSASRPQDRQFILSSKKLLLSDSGFYLCAWSVYTGNTEAFFGQGTRLTVV.

This chain joins TRBV5-6 and TRBJ2-3, with TRBD1 as a possible D gene (5 bases). Germline values: CDR1 SGHDT, CDR2 YYEEEE. CDR3 length: 13 residues. Trimming removed 3 bases from V and 3 bases from J, with 8 bases in between. CDR3 residues: CASSSRVTDTQYF. The CDR3 DNA follows: TGTGCCAGCAGCTCCAGGGTAACAGATACGCAGTATTTT. The variable domain in full, completed from reference TRBV5-6 and TRBJ2-3, reads DAGVTQSPTHLIKTRGQQVTLRCSPKSGHDTVSWYQQALGQGPQFIFQYYEEEERQRGNFPDRFSGHQFPNYSSELNVNALLLGDSALYLCASSSRVTDTQYFGPGTRLTVL.

The rearrangement links TRBV2 to TRBJ2-7; TRBD1 matches 7 bases. Germline lookup yields CDR1 SNHLY and CDR2 FYNNEI. The V and J ends lost 0 bases and 3 bases, in that order; junction bases with no gene match: 2. This CDR3 spans 14 amino acids. As DNA, the CDR3 is TGTGCCAGCAGTGAAGCGGGACAGAACTACGAGCAGTACGTC. Translating gives CASSEAGQNYEQYV.

This chain connects TRBV7-3 to TRBJ2-1; 7 nucleotides match TRBD1. J lost 7 bases, V lost 5 bases, and 14 bases had no gene match. This CDR3 is built from 16 residues. Germline CDR1 and CDR2: SGHTA and FQGTGA. The CDR3 reads CASSASSDRAENEQFF. CDR3 nucleotides: TGTGCCAGCAGCGCGTCATCCGACAGGGCAGAGAATGAGCAGTTCTTC.

The chain joins TRBV29-1 to TRBJ1-4; maybe TRBD1 (5 bases). The germline V and J ends were trimmed by 5 bases and 0 bases, with 13 bases remaining between them. CDR3 length equals 15 residues. Germline values: CDR1 SQVTM, CDR2 ANQGSEA. CDR3 loop: CSVRRDGATNEKLFF. The CDR3 bases are TGCAGCGTTAGGCGGGACGGTGCAACTAATGAAAAACTGTTTTTT.

The V and J genes are TRBV5-6 and TRBJ2-3, with TRBD1 matching over 9 bases. Germline CDR1 is SGHDT and CDR2 is YYEEEE. Germline trimming cut 1 base from V and 3 bases from J; bases unmatched to any gene: 9. The CDR3 loop spans 17 amino acids. CDR3 residues: CASSLSPGQGRTDTQYF. CDR3 sequence (DNA): TGTGCCAGCAGCTTGAGTCCGGGACAGGGTCGGACAGATACGCAGTATTTT.

DNA of the CDR3: TGTGCCAGCAGATCAGGGGGGACTGAAGCTTTCTTT. This codes for CASRSGGTEAFF. The chain has TRBV3-1 (or the pseudogene TRBV3-2) and TRBJ1-1; 7 bases fit TRBD1. CDR1 is LGHDT, CDR2 YNNKEL, per germline (reference sequence). CDR3 length: 12 amino acids. V trimming: 6 bases; J trimming: 5 bases; junction bases outside the gene matches: 3.

This chain connects TRBV5-1 to TRBJ1-1; TRBD1 matches 7 bases. Per the germline V gene, CDR1 is SGHRS and CDR2 is YFSETQ. V dropped 3 bases and J dropped 5; count of bases not matched to a gene: 7. The length of the CDR3 is 14 residues. This CDR3 reads CASSWDSLSTEAFF. CDR3 in DNA: TGCGCCAGCAGCTGGGACAGTCTCTCGACTGAAGCTTTCTTT.

The chain links TRBV13 to TRBJ1-3; D is unclear. Trimming took 3 bases from V and 0 from J, leaving 15 bases between them. CDR3 size: 17 residues. Germline V CDR1 and CDR2: PRHDT, FYEKMQ (reference sequence). The CDR3 reads CASSFSVDRSSGNTIYF. The CDR3 nucleotides are TGTGCCAGCAGCTTTTCAGTAGACCGGAGCTCTGGAAACACCATATATTTT. The whole variable domain, remainder taken from reference TRBV13 and TRBJ1-3, is AAGVIQSPRHLIKEKRETATLKCYPIPRHDTVYWYQQGPGQDPQFLISFYEKMQSDKGSIPDRFSAQQFSDYHSELNMSSLELGDSALYFCASSFSVDRSSGNTIYFGEGSWLTVV.

V usage is TRBV30 and J usage is TRBJ2-5; TRBD2 matches 10 bases. Germline loops: CDR1 GTSNPN, CDR2 SVGIG (reference sequence). V was clipped by 4 bases and J by 5 bases; unmatched bases: 4. The CDR3 spans 13 residues. In DNA form, the CDR3 reads TGTGCCTGGACTAGCGGGAGTGGGGAGACCCAGTACTTC. Its translation is CAWTSGSGETQYF.

V and J are TRBV6-6 and TRBJ2-7; 11 nucleotides line up with TRBD2. Germline assignment: CDR1 MNHNY and CDR2 SVGAGI (reference sequence). J lost 0 bases, V lost 6 bases, and 4 bases had no gene match. The CDR3 runs 15 residues. Written as DNA, the CDR3 is TGTGCCAGCAGCCCGGGACTAGCGGCCTCCTACGAGCAGTACTTC. Encoded protein: CASSPGLAASYEQYF.

There are a few counts of this clone. This chain links TRBV3-1 (or the pseudogene TRBV3-2) with TRBJ1-4, with unresolved D. The ends were cut back, 5 bases at V and 7 bases at J, with 14 bases in the middle. The CDR3 runs 14 residues. The germline gives CDR1 LGHDT, CDR2 YNNKEL (reference sequence). The CDR3 reads CASSLRSLGEKLFF. CDR3 coding DNA: TGTGCCAGCAGCTTACGGTCCCTTGGTGAAAAACTGTTTTTT.

The chain is built from TRBV24-1 and TRBJ2-1; D ambiguous. CDR1 is KGHDR and CDR2 is SFDVKD in the germline V gene. The ends were cut back, 3 bases at V and 5 bases at J, with 7 bases in the middle. This CDR3 is built from 13 residues. CDR3 region: CATSDPVDNEQFF. The CDR3 region has the DNA TGTGCCACCAGTGATCCCGTAGACAATGAGCAGTTCTTC.